This paragraph reports one T cell receptor (beta chain). Which antigen it targets is not known. No quality values exist for individual bases; no much larger clone is one base distant. This entry comes from a study of shared clonotypes between healthy human individuals (dated by TCRdb to 2018 to 2020). Background for the entire study: A few men and a couple of women, aged 18 to 49 years, made up the cohort. For each donor, CD4 naive and CD4 memory were each run on three plates, CD8 naive on two plates, and CD8 memory on one plate. Blood TCR repertoires of five healthy adults were deeply sequenced to estimate repertoire size and the extent of clonotype sharing between individuals. To increase sequencing depth and limit assay-specific biases, different laboratories used diverse techniques to prepare libraries and sequence TCR repertoires. Leukapheresis yielded between about 0.85 and 9.5 billion PBMCs per donor. Beyond this particular receptor, the publication reports: The small number of donors limited the genetic and exposure-history diversity represented. Across a handful of donors, approximately 4.9% of naive CD4, roughly 3.4% of naive CD8, roughly 2.3% of memory CD4, and under 0.45% of memory CD8 clonotypes were shared. Estimated clonotype richness was generally larger for naive than for memory subsets. Even with the large sequencing depth, rarefaction of the sorted-subset datasets indicated that sequencing was incomplete. Based on pairwise subsampling, the degree of clonotype sharing among donors was expected to be affected by sequencing depth. Compared with non-shared clonotypes, the clonotypes found in all four sorted-subset donors had higher generation probabilities. Sampling was restricted to blood, and TCR repertoires in tissue are likely to differ from TCR repertoires in blood.

TCR CDR3 regions were amplified from genomic DNA by multiplex PCR using the deep immunoSEQ assay. For each cell subset, the extracted genomic DNA was distributed evenly across all wells of several immunoSEQ 96-well plates, and each plate served as one replicate. For sorted subsets, around 200 ng genomic DNA, equal to 30,000 to 35,000 T cell genomes, was loaded into each replicate PCR. Purified libraries were measured with a Qubit 3.0 fluorometer, size-checked on a Bioanalyzer 2100, and measured again with the KAPA Library Quantification kit. A separate single-read 150-cycle Illumina NextSeq 550 flow cell was used to sequence each immunoSEQ 96-well plate. As for how the authors treated the data: Because the immunoSEQ output held only junctional sequences and lacked quality scores, the filtering could not match the filtering applied to full-length reads. Sequences were annotated with PyIR, a Python wrapper for IgBLAST v1.9, using IMGT germline references to assign V/J genes and CDR3. Any read was removed if the V/J assignment was weak (E-value above 1e-6), the CDR3 was missing, or the read contained stop codons, out-of-frame junctions, or ambiguous translated residues. A V3J clonotype was defined by an identical inferred V gene, J gene, and CDR3 amino acid sequence. Percentage overlap between repertoires was computed as shared unique clonotypes divided by the size of the smaller repertoire. Richness of each repertoire was evaluated using RTK rarefaction, the Chao1 estimator, and Recon v2.1 estimates of unobserved clonotypes. Generation probabilities for all TCRbeta clonotypes obtained by the gDNA method from a few donors were computed using OLGA. TCRdb mirrors the immuneACCESS table, restricted to in-frame sequences. Some clones are absent from its copies; in checked studies, under half trace to an unresolved V gene, and the reason for the others is unknown. The V and J calls and clone size were taken over from that table, and D and trimming were inferred from the DNA. This sample comprises some 630,000 clones, 60% to 80% of them detected only once. The ten largest clones add up to roughly 1.8% of the sample.

The donors were healthy, HIV-negative adults with no recently reported acute infections or vaccinations. All donors were Caucasian adults living in Nashville, Tennessee, USA. CD4+ T cells were enriched by magnetic negative selection; naive cells were then positively selected on CD45RA, and the negative fraction formed the memory subset. Blood was collected by leukapheresis, and PBMCs were isolated by Ficoll-Histopaque density gradient centrifugation and then cryopreserved in liquid nitrogen vapor phase. Purity and quantity of every magnetically sorted T cell population were checked by analytical flow cytometry. Genomic DNA was isolated from each sorted fraction and quantified by UV absorbance on a Nanodrop 2000c. The source is a woman in her 30s in good health. The specimen was memory CD4+ T cells sorted from blood. The cell subset or site label here, explained by the study, means: CD45RA-negative fraction.

The nucleotides read TGTGCCAGCAGACGCCCCGGGACTTCCGGAAACTATGGCTACACCTTC. Translated, this is CASRRPGTSGNYGYTF. The chain uses TRBV11-2 and TRBJ1-2; the D segment could be TRBD1, given 5 matching bases. The cysteine opens and the phenylalanine closes a CDR3 of 16 amino acids. Just the 48-base CDR3 DNA is kept, in frame starting at base 1. Based on the germline V gene, the CDR1 and CDR2 sequences are SGHAT and FQNNGV. V was cut back by 6 bases and J by 2 bases, leaving a gap of 19 bases between them.